This is a list of T cell receptor beta chains from one sample in a study of cytomegalovirus exposure and HLA in healthy donors. Here immunoSEQ multiplex PCR was the method, and the copy in TCRdb shows in-frame clones only, minus some. This repertoire shows some 150,000 clones, 65% to 80% found once; its top ten account for more than 3.5%. Sequencing was performed on PBMCs. These receptors originate from a middle-aged man in good health and CMV-seronegative. CDR3s include the opening cysteine and the closing phenylalanine or tryptophan. The D gene is left open where the match is weak. Not every row has a clone size; where given, it reads once, few, many or a size class.

size,length,V,J,D,DNA,CDR3
-,18,TRBV6-1,TRBJ2-7,TRBD1,TGTGCCAGCAGTGAATGGGGTATGGACAGGGTGAGGACCTACGAGCAGTACTTC,CASSEWGMDRVRTYEQYF
once,19,TRBV5-1,TRBJ2-6,TRBD2,TGCGCCAGCAGCTCAGGACTAGCGGGGGGATTGACTGGGGCCAACGTCCTGACTTTC,CASSSGLAGGLTGANVLTF
-,13,TRBV15,TRBJ2-3,TRBD2,TGTGCCACCAGCGGACGGGGGGGCGATACGCAGTATTTT,CATSGRGGDTQYF
-,14,TRBV27,TRBJ2-7,TRBD1,TGTGCCAGCAGTTTATCCGGGACAGAACTCGAGCAGTACTTC,CASSLSGTELEQYF
-,12,TRBV7-9,TRBJ1-2,-,TGTGCCAGCAGCCCGAGCGGCTGGGGCTACACCTTC,CASSPSGWGYTF
once,12,TRBV12-5,TRBJ2-1,-,TGTGCTAGTGGTCCAAGAGGGAATGAGCAGTTCTTC,CASGPRGNEQFF
-,14,TRBV27,TRBJ1-5,-,TGTGCCAGCAGTTTGGGGCCACGCGATGAGCCCCAGCATTTT,CASSLGPRDEPQHF
-,13,TRBV6-6,TRBJ2-7,-,TGTGCCAGCAGTTTCCAGTCCCGATACGAGCAGTACTTC,CASSFQSRYEQYF
-,15,TRBV14,TRBJ1-5,-,TGTGCCAGCAGCCAGGGAGGGGCGATCAGGCAGCCCCAGCATTTT,CASSQGGAIRQPQHF
-,16,TRBV7-9,TRBJ1-2,TRBD1,TGTGCCAGCAGCTTATTCGGACAGGGGGCTAGCTATGGCTACACCTTC,CASSLFGQGASYGYTF
-,14,TRBV6-5,TRBJ1-1,TRBD1,TGTGCCAGCAGCGAGGGGGCCAGGAACACTGAAGCTTTCTTT,CASSEGARNTEAFF
few,14,TRBV19,TRBJ1-3,-,TGTGCCAGTAGTTCCCGGGACAACTTAAACACCATATATTTT,CASSSRDNLNTIYF
-,15,TRBV7-3,TRBJ2-1,TRBD1,TGTGCCAGCAGCGGGGACAGGGCGAGGTACAATGAGCAGTTCTTC,CASSGDRARYNEQFF
-,14,TRBV28,TRBJ1-1,TRBD1,TGTGCCAGCAGTTGGACAGGGGGAAACACTGAAGCTTTCTTT,CASSWTGGNTEAFF
-,15,TRBV4-1,TRBJ2-7,-,TGCGCCAGCAGCCAAGATCCTTCAGGGTCGTCTGAGCAGTACTTC,CASSQDPSGSSEQYF
-,13,TRBV5-1,TRBJ1-2,-,TGCGCCAGCAGCTCGGGACAACTCTATGGCTACACCTTC,CASSSGQLYGYTF
once,19,TRBV5-1,TRBJ2-7,TRBD2,TGCGCCAGCAGCCTCACCAGGGCGCTAGCGGGGGGGCAGATTCCCGAGCAGTACTTC,CASSLTRALAGGQIPEQYF
-,16,TRBV18,TRBJ1-4,-,TGTGCCAGCTCCCAAAATCGTGATTCCAGAAATGAAAAACTGTTTTTT,CASSQNRDSRNEKLFF
-,13,TRBV2,TRBJ1-5,-,TGTGCCAGCACCCTTTATCCTCTGCAGCCCCAGCATTTT,CASTLYPLQPQHF
-,15,TRBV5-1,TRBJ2-3,TRBD2,TGCGCCAGCAGCGCAGGGACTAGCGGCACAGATACGCAGTATTTT,CASSAGTSGTDTQYF
-,12,TRBV30,TRBJ1-6,-,TGTGCCTGGAAAGGGGTCAATTCACCCCTCCACTTT,CAWKGVNSPLHF
once,14,TRBV7-9,TRBJ2-5,TRBD2,TGTGCCAGCAGCTTGCTAGCGGCCAAAGAGACCCAGTACTTC,CASSLLAAKETQYF